This TCR beta chain was recovered during a study of blood T cell repertoires in COVID-19. Germline assignment: CDR1 SGHRS and CDR2 YFSETQ. Unmatched junction bases numbered 9, after V lost 4 bases and J lost 2 bases. The CDR3 length is 16 residues. Participant reports of clinical history set cohort assignment. Per the original methods: Quantification of nucleated cells was approximated via reference gene primer amplification. Produced via immunoSEQ multiplex PCR; TCRdb's table is partial and in-frame only. That table is the source of V, J and clone size, and D and trimming were worked out from the DNA. The table has around 390,000 clones, 85% to 90% seen once.

The source of this sequence is a woman aged 50 to 60 who had recovered from COVID-19. Specimen: PBMCs or T cells enriched from blood (not recorded which). The V gene is TRBV5-1, the J gene TRBJ2-1; 7 nucleotides match TRBD1. The CDR3 DNA reads TGCGCCAGCAGCGCCCAACAGGGGCCCACCTACAATGAGCAGTTCTTC. Encoded protein: CASSAQQGPTYNEQFF.